The 25 T cell receptor beta chains listed next were all sequenced from one sample in a study of T cell responses to AZD1222 COVID-19 vaccine (dated by TCRdb to about 2021). The library came from the immunoSEQ multiplex PCR assay. The table comes from immuneACCESS by way of TCRdb, which keeps in-frame sequences with V and J called. Part of the clones is missing from these tables; in studies checked, under half for an unresolved V gene and the rest for unknown reasons. The sample table holds about 110,000 clones, of which nearly 90% were seen once. 4.5% to 6% of the sample is in the top ten clones. The meaning of the sample's time point label: about 28 days (+/-7) after the second vaccine dose. The sequences come from peripheral blood, collected 28 days after the second AZD1222 dose. The receptors stem from an adult who received the AZD1222 COVID-19 vaccine.

This chain joins TRBV5-6 and TRBJ1-4; no reliable D call. The germline CDR1 and CDR2 sequences are SGHDT and YYEEEE. This CDR3 is built from 14 residues. V lost 0 bases, J lost 4 bases, and 7 bases lay in between. CDR3 nucleotides: TGTGCCAGCAGCTTGGCTAGATTTAATGAAAAACTGTTTTTT. Its protein is CASSLARFNEKLFF.

CDR3 bases: TGTGCCAGCAGCCCCTGGACCGGAGGGGACGAAAAACTGTTTTTT. Translated: CASSPWTGGDEKLFF. The chain uses TRBV7-9 and TRBJ1-4, with D perhaps matching TRBD1 (5 bases). The CDR3 consists of 15 residues. Germline V lookup: CDR1 SEHNR, CDR2 FQNEAQ (reference sequence). Trimming stripped 5 bases from V and 8 bases from J, with 18 bases between.

In this sample, this clone turned up a few times. The chain combines TRBV28 with TRBJ1-1, with a possible D match to TRBD1 (6 bases). Per the germline V gene, CDR1 is MDHEN and CDR2 is SYDVKM. Trimming stripped 2 bases from V and 5 bases from J, with 12 bases between. The CDR3 has 14 residues. CDR3 nucleotides: TGTGCCAGCAGTTTAAGGGGGGGCAATACTGAAGCTTTCTTT. This sequence encodes CASSLRGGNTEAFF.

This clone was seen more than once but under ten times. The V gene is TRBV28, the J gene TRBJ2-5; weak D call: TRBD2 (6 bases). V lost 6 bases, J lost 5 bases, and 19 bases lay in between. CDR3 length: 15 amino acids. CDR1 is MDHEN, CDR2 SYDVKM, per germline. The CDR3 nucleotides read TGTGCCAGCAGGTCACCGGGACTCTTCCGGGAGACCCAGTACTTC. It yields the protein CASRSPGLFRETQYF.

The chain has TRBV4-1 and TRBJ2-7; D not certain. CDR3 length equals 15 residues. The germline CDR1 and CDR2 sequences are MGHRA and YSYEKL. V was shortened by 0 bases and J by 3 bases, with 12 bases between the two germline ends. CDR3 sequence: CASSQDSKPFYEQYF. The CDR3 DNA is TGCGCCAGCAGCCAAGATAGTAAGCCGTTCTACGAGCAGTACTTC.

The chain links TRBV5-1 to TRBJ2-5; a possible D gene is TRBD1 (6 bases). V dropped 5 bases and J dropped 3 bases, with 17 bases sitting between them. Per the germline V gene, CDR1 is SGHRS and CDR2 is YFSETQ. The CDR3 runs to 15 residues. The CDR3 protein is CASRKTGGPEETQYF. As DNA, the CDR3 is TGCGCCAGCAGGAAGACAGGCGGTCCAGAAGAGACCCAGTACTTC.

The V gene is TRBV5-1, the J gene TRBJ1-2; 7 bases fit TRBD1. Per germline, CDR1 SGHRS and CDR2 YFSETQ. The CDR3 loop spans 14 amino acids. Losses at the gene ends were 2 bases for V and 4 bases for J; bases not matched to a gene: 5. CDR3 in DNA: TGCGCCAGCAGCTTAAGACAGGGCTCCTATGGCTACACCTTC. As protein: CASSLRQGSYGYTF.

The chain links TRBV27 to TRBJ2-7; D perhaps matches TRBD1 (6 bases). The CDR3 loop spans 14 amino acids. Germline CDR1 is MNHEY and CDR2 is SMNVEV (reference sequence). V lost 6 bases to trimming and J lost 3 bases, with 15 bases between them. The CDR3 region is CASRETGPLYEQYF. The DNA of the CDR3 is TGTGCCAGCAGGGAGACAGGACCCCTCTACGAGCAGTACTTC.

The rearrangement joins TRBV5-4 to TRBJ2-1, with D tentatively TRBD1 (6 bases). The CDR3 is 15 amino acids. V lost 4 bases and J 8 bases, leaving 19 bases between the germline ends. The V gene's germline CDR1 is SGHNT and CDR2 YYREEE (reference sequence). The CDR3 spells CASSLEQGGSHEQFF. The CDR3 nucleotides read TGTGCCAGCAGCCTAGAACAGGGTGGAAGCCATGAGCAGTTCTTC. Together with reference TRBV5-4 and TRBJ2-1, the CDR3 gives the full variable domain: ETGVTQSPTHLIKTRGQQVTLRCSSQSGHNTVSWYQQALGQGPQFIFQYYREEENGRGNFPPRFSGLQFPNYSSELNVNALELDDSALYLCASSLEQGGSHEQFFGPGTRLTVL.

CDR3 nucleotides: TGTGCCAGCAGCTTAGGGGGCCTGAACACTGAAGCTTTCTTT. Translating it yields CASSLGGLNTEAFF. The chain joins TRBV7-9 to TRBJ1-1, with D possibly TRBD1 on 5 matching bases. Trimming took off 1 base at V and 0 bases at J, with 6 bases between the two ends. Germline V lookup: CDR1 SEHNR, CDR2 FQNEAQ (reference sequence). The CDR3 extends over 14 amino acids.

J is TRBJ2-7 and V is TRBV4-2; 7 bases agree with TRBD1. The J segment lost 6 bases and the V segment lost 0 bases, leaving 11 bases of the junction unmatched. The CDR3 covers 16 residues. The germline V gene encodes CDR1 LGHNA and CDR2 YNFKEQ. The CDR3, as DNA: TGTGCCAGCAGCCAAGATAAAGGGACAGTGGTACGCGAGCAGTACTTC. This translates into CASSQDKGTVVREQYF.

This chain connects TRBV5-4 to TRBJ1-1; D remains ambiguous. Germline V CDR1 and CDR2: SGHNT, YYREEE (reference sequence). V lost 0 bases to trimming and J lost 2 bases, with 8 bases between them. This CDR3 has 14 residues. The CDR3 spells CASSLGQYNTEAFF. In nucleotides, the CDR3 is TGTGCCAGCAGCTTGGGACAATATAACACTGAAGCTTTCTTT.

CDR3 residues: CASRSGTGDEKLFF. CDR3 nucleotides: TGTGCCAGCAGGTCCGGGACAGGGGATGAAAAACTGTTTTTT. The J gene is TRBJ1-4, the V gene TRBV11-3; 10 nucleotides match TRBD1. This CDR3 contains 14 residues. Germline V gene sequence: CDR1 SGHNT, CDR2 YENEEA. V lost 6 bases to trimming and J lost 6 bases; unmatched junction nucleotides: 4.

V is TRBV24-1 and J is TRBJ2-1; 7 positions match TRBD2. The CDR3 spans 16 residues. With 3 bases clipped from V and 3 bases from J, the junction kept 7 bases outside the gene matches. Per the germline V gene, CDR1 is KGHDR and CDR2 is SFDVKD. In nucleotides, the CDR3 is TGTGCCACCAGTGATCCAGCGGGGCCCCGCTACAATGAGCAGTTCTTC. Its translation is CATSDPAGPRYNEQFF.

This rearrangement joins TRBV19 to TRBJ1-1, with 8 nucleotides matching TRBD1. This CDR3 has 13 residues. The V segment lost 8 bases and the J segment 7 bases; nucleotides outside the gene matches: 9. Looked up from germline, CDR1 is LNHDA and CDR2 is SQIVND (reference sequence). As DNA, the CDR3 is TGTGCCAGTGGGACAGGTCTTTTGGGTGAAGCTTTCTTT. This sequence encodes CASGTGLLGEAFF.

This rearrangement joins TRBV28 to TRBJ1-4, with 9 bases lining up with TRBD1. Trimming at V came to 7 bases and at J to 8 bases, leaving 8 bases not matched to a gene. The germline CDR1 and CDR2 sequences are MDHEN and SYDVKM. The CDR3 runs 14 residues. The CDR3 loop is CASISGQGDEKLFF. DNA of the CDR3: TGTGCCAGCATCTCGGGACAGGGTGACGAAAAACTGTTTTTT.

This clone was found many times. The chain has TRBV2 and TRBJ1-4; D may be TRBD1 (6 bases). This CDR3 has 16 amino acids. V gave up 7 bases and J gave up 0 bases, with 15 bases separating them. The germline gives CDR1 SNHLY, CDR2 FYNNEI. The CDR3 is CASKLRGLPTNEKLFF. CDR3 DNA: TGTGCCAGCAAACTCAGGGGCCTACCAACTAATGAAAAACTGTTTTTT. The full variable domain, rest sourced from reference TRBV2 and TRBJ1-4, is EPEVTQTPSHQVTQMGQEVILRCVPISNHLYFYWYRQILGQKVEFLVSFYNNEISEKSEIFDDQFSVERPDGSNFTLKIRSTKLEDSAMYFCASKLRGLPTNEKLFFGSGTQLSVL.

This chain uses TRBV7-2 with TRBJ1-5; TRBD1 is a possible D gene (6 bases). Looked up from germline, CDR1 is SGHTA and CDR2 is FQGNSA. The V end lost 0 bases, the J end lost 7 bases, and 16 bases lay between the germline ends. The CDR3 loop spans 16 amino acids. CDR3 protein: CASSLAGAGLRQPQHF. The CDR3 nucleotides read TGTGCCAGCAGCTTAGCGGGGGCGGGACTTCGCCAGCCCCAGCATTTT.

The chain links TRBV6-5 to TRBJ2-1; 12 nucleotides align to TRBD2. Germline-derived CDR1 and CDR2 are MNHEY and SVGAGI. Germline trimming cut 6 bases from V and 6 bases from J; bases unmatched to any gene: 3. CDR3 length: 14 amino acids. The CDR3 protein is CASRRLAGANEQFF. CDR3 DNA: TGTGCCAGCAGGCGACTAGCGGGGGCCAATGAGCAGTTCTTC.

This clone was observed a handful of times. The V gene is TRBV15, the J gene TRBJ2-7; 7 bases are a match to TRBD2. J lost 3 bases, V lost 4 bases, and 6 bases had no gene match. CDR1 is LNHNV, CDR2 YYDKDF, per germline (reference sequence). This CDR3 contains 14 residues. The CDR3 here is CATSTQGGFYEQYF. The CDR3, as DNA: TGTGCCACCAGCACCCAGGGAGGGTTCTACGAGCAGTACTTC.

The V gene is TRBV7-6, the J gene TRBJ2-1; TRBD1 agrees at 10 bases. J gave up 1 base and V 4 bases, and 7 bases lay outside the gene matches. Germline-derived CDR1 and CDR2 are SGHVS and FNYEAQ. This CDR3 contains 17 residues. CDR3 loop: CASSSRPGQGSYNEQFF. CDR3 DNA sequence: TGTGCCAGCAGCTCCCGACCGGGACAGGGGTCCTACAATGAGCAGTTCTTC.

Comment on this clone: This sample includes further DNA sequences coding for the same CDR3. V is TRBV19 and J is TRBJ2-7, with TRBD1 as a possible D gene (6 bases). V gave up 3 bases and J gave up 0 bases, with 9 bases separating them. This CDR3 has 14 amino acids. Germline CDR1 and CDR2: LNHDA and SQIVND (reference sequence). The CDR3 sequence: CASSIGGDSYEQYF. The CDR3 bases are TGTGCCAGTAGTATTGGGGGCGACTCCTACGAGCAGTACTTC. The complete variable domain, with remaining parts taken from reference TRBV19 and TRBJ2-7, reads DGGITQSPKYLFRKEGQNVTLSCEQNLNHDAMYWYRQDPGQGLRLIYYSQIVNDFQKGDIAEGYSVSREKKESFPLTVTSAQKNPTAFYLCASSIGGDSYEQYFGPGTRLTVT.

The chain employs TRBV10-2 and TRBJ2-3, with 9 bases aligning to TRBD2. CDR1 is WSHSY, CDR2 SAAADI, per germline. The CDR3 covers 14 residues. V shed 7 bases and J 1 base; nucleotides not matched to a gene: 3. DNA of the CDR3: TGCGCCAGCAAGTTAGCGGGGGGCACAGATACGCAGTATTTT. Protein: CASKLAGGTDTQYF.

This clone has only one observation. The genes are TRBV5-4 and TRBJ2-2, with 12 bases lining up with TRBD2. This CDR3 is 17 amino acids long. The germline V gene has CDR1 SGHNT and CDR2 YYREEE (reference sequence). J lost 7 bases, V lost 5 bases, and 12 bases had no gene match. The chain's CDR3 is CASSPPPSGGAFGELFF. As DNA, the CDR3 is TGTGCCAGCAGTCCTCCCCCTAGCGGGGGGGCCTTCGGGGAGCTGTTTTTT. The complete variable domain, with remaining parts taken from reference TRBV5-4 and TRBJ2-2, reads ETGVTQSPTHLIKTRGQQVTLRCSSQSGHNTVSWYQQALGQGPQFIFQYYREEENGRGNFPPRFSGLQFPNYSSELNVNALELDDSALYLCASSPPPSGGAFGELFFGEGSRLTVL.

The CDR3 coding sequence is TGCAGTGCGGGCCCAGGATACGAGCAGTACTTC. The encoded protein is CSAGPGYEQYF. The genes are TRBV20-1 and TRBJ2-7, with D unresolved. This CDR3 is built from 11 residues. From germline, CDR1 is DFQATT and CDR2 SNEGSKA (reference sequence). V lost 6 bases, J lost 4 bases, and 10 bases lay in between.